This TCR beta chain appears in the sequencing data of a study of vaccination and CD4 T cells after COVID-19. Whole-study findings and limits: Spike mono-reactivity was shown by 304 of 307 vaccine-specific clones in convalescent patients.

The assay that was used to sequence DNA from cultured CD4+ T cells was the Oncomine TCR Beta short-read assay. One entry per CDR3 protein results from TCRdb running MiXCR on the PCR reads. This table has approximately 15,000 distinct CDR3 sequences, roughly 60% appearing once. Stated treatment: roughly 11-day PBMC culture with coronavirus spike peptide pools or control peptides (ViraFEST assay). Cultures used a few million PBMCs per well, 10 IU/ml IL-2 and approximately 10 ug/ml peptides. This clonotype has only a few counts. Antigen specificity is unknown. The CDR3 consists of 12 residues. V shed 3 bases and J shed 7 bases, with 6 bases lying between them. Germline V gene sequence: CDR1 LNHNV, CDR2 YYDKDF (reference sequence).

Specimen: CD4+ T cells from blood, cultured in vitro, collected after SARS-CoV-2 vaccination. The rearrangement links TRBV15 to TRBJ2-2; D uncertain. The clonotype originates from a human donor who had recovered from COVID-19. The CDR3 sequence is CATSSRGGELFF. CDR3 bases: TGTGCCACCAGCAGCCGAGGCGGGGAGCTGTTTTTT.